Listed below are T cell receptor beta chains from one sample, sequenced in a study of T cells after yellow fever vaccination. MiXCR was run by TCRdb on the 5' RACE reads, yielding one entry per CDR3 protein. Of hundreds of thousands of distinct CDR3 sequences detected, 18% appear once; the ten largest clones hold roughly 19%. Here the sequenced sample was PBMCs, taken before the yellow fever booster vaccination. The receptors shown here come from a man between 18 and 29 years old who received the YFV17D yellow fever vaccine. Each CDR3 is given with its conserved first and last residue. A D gene is named only where the DNA matches it firmly. Not every row has a clone size; where given, it reads once, few, many or a size class.

J | size | length | V | D | CDR3
TRBJ1-5 | NA | 15 | TRBV6-6 | TRBD1 | CASRPGGQLNQPQHF
TRBJ1-1 | few | 13 | TRBV6-1 | NA | CASSKLIGDEAFF
TRBJ2-7 | NA | 16 | TRBV3-1 | TRBD1 | CASSARDRGRKFEQYF
TRBJ2-1 | few | 14 | TRBV6-6 | TRBD2 | CASSSPTTSGGAIF
TRBJ1-4 | few | 17 | TRBV5-5 | TRBD1 | CASSFVGDRYANEKLFF
TRBJ2-4 | few | 15 | TRBV4-3 | NA | CASSQEWGFGNIQYF
TRBJ2-5 | NA | 14 | TRBV12-3/TRBV12-4 | TRBD2 | CASSFLLAKETQYF
TRBJ2-1 | NA | 15 | TRBV4-2 | NA | CASSQDITGDDEQFF
TRBJ1-1 | few | 18 | TRBV5-6 | TRBD1 | CASSLGPGQGRSNTEAFF
TRBJ2-7 | NA | 15 | TRBV9 | TRBD2 | CASSPQLVAGKEQYF
TRBJ2-5 | NA | 14 | TRBV6-2/TRBV6-3 | NA | CASGHPPGLETQYF
TRBJ1-5 | few | 13 | TRBV5-1 | NA | CASSRTSNQPQHF
TRBJ2-7 | NA | 16 | TRBV4-1 | TRBD1 | CASSHRSTGSPLEQYF
TRBJ2-4 | NA | 14 | TRBV20-1 | NA | CSARVPGDGNIQYF
TRBJ2-3 | NA | 17 | TRBV4-3 | TRBD2 | CASSREVGTRSSDTQYF
TRBJ2-7 | NA | 16 | TRBV6-5 | TRBD1 | CASSSRTGRFTYEQYF
TRBJ2-1 | few | 12 | TRBV6-5 | NA | CASNNRYNEQFF
TRBJ1-1 | once | 14 | TRBV6-2/TRBV6-3 | NA | CASSYSAGGTEAFF
TRBJ2-7 | few | 13 | TRBV20-1 | TRBD1 | CSARDRGGYEQYF
TRBJ1-1 | few | 14 | TRBV11-1 | NA | CASSLGHGSYEAFF
TRBJ1-5 | once | 16 | TRBV5-1 | TRBD1 | CASSFSGQGTNQPQHF
TRBJ1-1 | few | 15 | TRBV5-6 | NA | CASISYGYRSTEAFF
TRBJ2-3 | NA | 15 | TRBV7-2 | NA | CASSPLGQGPDTQYF
TRBJ1-5 | NA | 14 | TRBV25-1 | NA | CASSESGSGQPQHF
TRBJ2-3 | NA | 16 | TRBV7-9 | TRBD2 | CASSLAGGNLADTQYF
TRBJ1-2 | many | 12 | TRBV9 | NA | CASSAEGGRPTF
TRBJ2-3 | few | 14 | TRBV2 | NA | CASSEGFETDTQYF
TRBJ2-7 | few | 14 | TRBV7-2 | NA | CASSLDAIFREQYF
TRBJ2-3 | many | 13 | TRBV29-1 | NA | CSVVGLPTDTQYF
TRBJ2-1 | NA | 13 | TRBV9 | NA | CASSVTQGNEQFF
TRBJ2-2 | NA | 15 | TRBV20-1 | NA | CSALAFKGDTGELFF
TRBJ1-2 | NA | 17 | TRBV30 | NA | CAWSVLVGRRVNYGYTF
TRBJ1-2 | NA | 11 | TRBV10-3 | NA | CAAQGASGYTF
TRBJ2-5 | NA | 16 | TRBV5-1 | TRBD1 | CASSLATISGGETQYF
TRBJ2-3 | NA | 13 | TRBV7-2 | TRBD2 | CASRGGALDTQYF
TRBJ2-7 | NA | 14 | TRBV10-3 | TRBD2 | CAISEGTISYEQYF